These 22 T cell receptor beta chains were all obtained from the same sample, sequenced in a study of blood T cell repertoires in COVID-19 (TCRdb year 2020). Library prep was done by the immunoSEQ multiplex PCR assay. This immuneACCESS table, as held by TCRdb, lists in-frame sequences with V and J called but not all clones. Of the missing ones, under half trace to an unresolved V gene in checked studies; the others have no known cause. The sample table contains 15,000 to 20,000 clones; only one count was recorded for 65% to 85% of them. Of the sample, around 14% is held by the ten largest clones. The source material was peripheral blood. The source is a man between 35 and 55 years old with active or convalescent COVID-19.

The J gene is TRBJ1-1, the V gene TRBV2; D not resolved. The CDR3 extends over 13 amino acids. Trimming shortened V by 9 bases and J by 5 bases, and 16 bases separated the two germline ends. CDR1 is SNHLY and CDR2 is FYNNEI in the germline V gene. The CDR3: CARSLGPGTEAFF. CDR3 coding DNA: TGTGCCAGATCCCTTGGGCCGGGGACTGAAGCTTTCTTT.

This clone was recorded once. The V call is TRBV2, the J call TRBJ2-3; D perhaps matches TRBD1 (5 bases). The CDR3 is made up of 13 amino acids. Germline CDR1 and CDR2: SNHLY and FYNNEI. The V end lost 6 bases, the J end lost 1 base, and 8 bases lay between the germline ends. The DNA for the CDR3 is TGTGCCAGCAGGGTAGGGGGCACAGATACGCAGTATTTT. It yields the protein CASRVGGTDTQYF.

The rearrangement uses TRBV28 and TRBJ2-7; D may be TRBD2 (5 bases). The V and J ends lost 10 bases and 1 base respectively, with 8 bases between them. The CDR3 contains 11 residues. Germline loops: CDR1 MDHEN, CDR2 SYDVKM. CDR3 loop: CAIRGSYEQYF. In nucleotides, the CDR3 is TGTGCCATCCGGGGTTCCTACGAGCAGTACTTC.

This clone was counted once. V gene TRBV24-1 combines with J gene TRBJ2-2; D perhaps matches TRBD2 (7 bases). V was pared by 0 bases and J by 2 bases, with 15 bases between. Germline V lookup: CDR1 KGHDR, CDR2 SFDVKD. This CDR3 is 18 amino acids long. The CDR3 reads CATSDLEWGGLNTGELFF. CDR3 DNA sequence: TGTGCCACCAGTGATTTGGAGTGGGGGGGGCTAAACACCGGGGAGCTGTTTTTT.

The V gene is TRBV28, the J gene TRBJ1-1, with 8 bases matching TRBD1. There are 13 residues in the CDR3. Germline-derived CDR1 and CDR2 are MDHEN and SYDVKM. Unmatched junction bases numbered 11, after V lost 6 bases and J lost 11 bases. DNA for the CDR3: TGTGCCAGCAGATCCGCCGGACAGGGTAGGGCTTTCTTT. The encoded protein is CASRSAGQGRAFF.

The V call is TRBV9, the J call TRBJ1-2; maybe TRBD1 (6 bases). Germline V gives CDR1 SGDLS, CDR2 YYNGEE. Trimming took 1 base from V and 8 from J, leaving 15 bases between them. CDR3 length: 14 amino acids. The CDR3 region has the DNA TGTGCCAGCAGCGTAAATCAGGGGCTGAGAGGCTACACCTTC. This sequence encodes CASSVNQGLRGYTF.

The rearrangement uses TRBV19 and TRBJ2-7, with D perhaps TRBD2 (6 bases). Germline lookup yields CDR1 LNHDA and CDR2 SQIVND (reference sequence). The CDR3 totals 14 residues. The V gene lost 4 bases and the J gene lost 5 bases, with 15 bases spanning the gap. CDR3 sequence: CASSRGGGLDEQYF. For the CDR3, the DNA is TGTGCCAGTAGTAGAGGTGGAGGGCTAGACGAGCAGTACTTC.

The chain recombines TRBV27 with TRBJ2-7; TRBD1 aligns across 10 bases. Germline lookup yields CDR1 MNHEY and CDR2 SMNVEV (reference sequence). The CDR3 runs to 18 residues. Trimming at V came to 3 bases and at J to 1 base, leaving 12 bases not matched to a gene. The CDR3 reads CASSFRWSGTGDSYEQYF. CDR3 coding DNA: TGTGCCAGCAGTTTTAGATGGTCCGGGACAGGGGATTCCTACGAGCAGTACTTC.

The chain joins TRBV5-8 to TRBJ1-5, with 8 bases lining up with TRBD1. The CDR3 length is 15 residues. Trimming removed 4 bases from V and 4 bases from J; junction bases left unmatched: 7. Germline CDR1 SGHTS, CDR2 YDEGEE. CDR3 in DNA: TGTGCCAGCAGCCCGGCCGACAGGGGAAATCAGCCCCAGCATTTT. Residues: CASSPADRGNQPQHF.

This chain joins TRBV9 and TRBJ2-7; TRBD1 is a possible D gene (6 bases). Germline V CDR1 and CDR2: SGDLS, YYNGEE. V lost 0 bases and J lost 4, with 11 bases in between. This CDR3 comprises 14 residues. The CDR3 here is CASSVGQGPYEQYF. DNA for the CDR3: TGTGCCAGCAGCGTAGGGCAGGGGCCATACGAGCAGTACTTC.

This rearrangement joins TRBV9 to TRBJ2-7; 10 nucleotides align to TRBD1. The CDR3 runs 14 residues. Germline CDR1 reads SGDLS; CDR2 reads YYNGEE. Losses at the gene ends were 0 bases for V and 4 bases for J; bases not matched to a gene: 1. This CDR3 is CASSVGQGAYEQYF. The DNA for the CDR3 is TGTGCCAGCAGCGTAGGACAGGGGGCTTACGAGCAGTACTTC.

This clone is labeled medium-sized. The chain carries TRBV5-6 and TRBJ2-1, with D perhaps TRBD1 (6 bases). Germline loops: CDR1 SGHDT, CDR2 YYEEEE. The CDR3 contains 14 residues. V lost 0 bases and J 7 bases, leaving 11 bases between the germline ends. CDR3 DNA sequence: TGTGCCAGCAGCTTGGGGGGGCTGCGGAATGAGCAGTTCTTC. Residues: CASSLGGLRNEQFF.

The chain carries TRBV3-1 (or the pseudogene TRBV3-2) and TRBJ2-5; 7 bases line up with TRBD1. The germline gives CDR1 LGHDT, CDR2 YNNKEL (reference sequence). The CDR3 is 14 amino acids. V was pared by 5 bases and J by 2 bases, with 5 bases of the junction left unmatched. DNA for the CDR3: TGTGCCAGCAGCTCGGGGACAGCTCAAGAGACCCAGTACTTC. This gives the protein CASSSGTAQETQYF.

In this sample, this clone turned up once. J is TRBJ1-1 and V is TRBV15; the D gene is possibly TRBD1 (6 bases). The CDR3 spans 14 residues. Germline V gene data show CDR1 as LNHNV and CDR2 as YYDKDF (reference sequence). Trimming pared 1 base from V and 5 bases from J, leaving 11 bases between. CDR3 sequence reads: CATSRGLQGTEAFF. In nucleotides, the CDR3 is TGTGCCACCAGCAGAGGCCTACAGGGAACTGAAGCTTTCTTT. Based on the CDR3 plus reference TRBV15 and TRBJ1-1, the full variable domain is DAMVIQNPRYQVTQFGKPVTLSCSQTLNHNVMYWYQQKSSQAPKLLFHYYDKDFNNEADTPDNFQSRRPNTSFCFLDIRSPGLGDTAMYLCATSRGLQGTEAFFGQGTRLTVV.

This sequence joins TRBV7-2 and TRBJ2-2; the D gene is possibly TRBD1 (5 bases). The CDR3 contains 14 residues. Trimming pared 1 base from V and 8 bases from J, leaving 11 bases between. Germline CDR1 is SGHTA and CDR2 is FQGNSA. CDR3: CASSLDRPVGELFF. The CDR3 DNA is TGTGCCAGCAGCTTAGACAGGCCTGTAGGGGAGCTGTTTTTT.

This clone was recorded a few times. V usage is TRBV18 and J usage is TRBJ1-3; D unresolved. The germline V gene encodes CDR1 KGHSH and CDR2 LQKENI. Trimming removed 3 bases from V and 6 bases from J, with 12 bases in between. The CDR3 has 14 residues. The CDR3 sequence is CASSPDTLENTIYF. The DNA for the CDR3 is TGTGCCAGCTCACCCGACACCTTGGAAAACACCATATATTTT.

The CDR3 region is CASSLKRGGSPDTQYF. CDR3 nucleotides: TGTGCCAGCAGCTTAAAACGGGGGGGCTCCCCGGATACGCAGTATTTT. The chain joins TRBV7-2 to TRBJ2-3; 8 bases agree with TRBD2. Per the germline V gene, CDR1 is SGHTA and CDR2 is FQGNSA. V dropped 2 bases and J dropped 6; count of bases not matched to a gene: 10. This CDR3 spans 16 amino acids.

This chain joins TRBV6-2 or TRBV6-3 and TRBJ1-5; D is undetermined. Germline V gene data show CDR1 as MNHEY and CDR2 as SVGEGT. The CDR3 contains 13 residues. V was clipped by 6 bases and J by 11 bases, with 17 bases between them. For the CDR3, the DNA is TGTGCCAGCAGCACCCCCCACCCCGGGACCCAGCATTTT. Its translation is CASSTPHPGTQHF.

This clone was seen more than once but under ten times. The chain employs TRBV6-5 and TRBJ2-1; 10 positions agree with TRBD1. Germline-derived CDR1 and CDR2 are MNHEY and SVGAGI. Trimming at V came to 6 bases and at J to 6 bases, leaving 5 bases not matched to a gene. This CDR3 is built from 14 residues. The CDR3 loop reads CASRAGTGVNEQFF. The CDR3 DNA is TGTGCCAGCAGAGCCGGGACAGGGGTCAATGAGCAGTTCTTC.

This chain joins TRBV6-4 and TRBJ2-1, with 16 bases lining up with TRBD2. This CDR3 region has 15 residues. Trimming took 2 bases from V and 10 from J; bases not matched to a gene: 2. Germline V gene sequence: CDR1 MRHNA, CDR2 SNTAGT. In DNA form, the CDR3 reads TGTGCCAGCAGTGACGGGACTAGCGGGGGGGCAGAGCAGTTCTTC. Translated: CASSDGTSGGAEQFF.

The gene calls are TRBV6-5 and TRBJ2-7; D perhaps matches TRBD1 (6 bases). Per germline, CDR1 MNHEY and CDR2 SVGAGI. V was cut by 5 bases and J by 4 bases, with 15 bases left in between. CDR3 length: 14 residues. CDR3 loop: CASSLGQSTYEQYF. The DNA for the CDR3 is TGTGCCAGCAGTCTCGGACAGAGCACTTACGAGCAGTACTTC.

The rearrangement links TRBV28 to TRBJ1-5, with 7 bases that match TRBD1. The CDR3 is 14 amino acids. CDR1 is MDHEN, CDR2 SYDVKM, per germline. V dropped 6 bases and J dropped 7; count of bases not matched to a gene: 9. The CDR3 region has the DNA TGTGCCAGCAGCTTAGGGACAGTGTACCAGCCCCAGCATTTT. Its translation: CASSLGTVYQPQHF.